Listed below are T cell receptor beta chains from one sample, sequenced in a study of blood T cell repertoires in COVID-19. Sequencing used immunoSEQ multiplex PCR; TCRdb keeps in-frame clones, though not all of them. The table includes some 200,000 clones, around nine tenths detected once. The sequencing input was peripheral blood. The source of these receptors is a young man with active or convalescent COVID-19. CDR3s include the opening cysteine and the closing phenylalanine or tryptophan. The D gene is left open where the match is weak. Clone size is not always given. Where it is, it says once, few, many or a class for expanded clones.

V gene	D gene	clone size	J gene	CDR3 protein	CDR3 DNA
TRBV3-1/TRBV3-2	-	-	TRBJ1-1	CASSQVFQASKNTEAFF	TGTGCCAGCAGCCAAGTGTTCCAGGCGTCGAAAAACACTGAAGCTTTCTTT
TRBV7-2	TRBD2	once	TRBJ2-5	CASSFSGSNLETQYF	TGTGCCAGCAGCTTTAGCGGGAGTAATCTGGAGACCCAGTACTTC
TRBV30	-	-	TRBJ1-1	CAWGRGVNTEAFF	TGTGCCTGGGGCCGGGGTGTGAACACTGAAGCTTTCTTT
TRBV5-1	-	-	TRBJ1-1	CASSPGGGYLHTEAFF	TGCGCCAGCAGCCCGGGGGGAGGGTATCTTCACACTGAAGCTTTCTTT
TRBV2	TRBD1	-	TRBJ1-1	CASSLDRGTEAFF	TGTGCCAGCAGTTTGGACAGGGGCACTGAAGCTTTCTTT
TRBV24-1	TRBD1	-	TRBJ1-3	CATSEAGTGYSGNTIYF	TGTGCCACCAGTGAAGCCGGGACAGGGTATTCTGGAAACACCATATATTTT
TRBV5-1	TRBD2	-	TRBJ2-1	CASSREVSSYNEQFF	TGCGCCAGCAGCCGGGAGGTCAGCTCCTACAATGAGCAGTTCTTC
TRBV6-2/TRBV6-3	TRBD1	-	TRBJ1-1	CASSSGQGTEAFF	TGTGCCAGCAGTTCGGGACAGGGAACTGAAGCTTTCTTT
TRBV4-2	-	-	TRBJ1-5	CASSHVEQGNQPQHF	TGTGCCAGCAGCCATGTAGAACAGGGCAATCAGCCCCAGCATTTT
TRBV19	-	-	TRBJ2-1	CASSLRREVHNEQFF	TGTGCCAGTAGTTTAAGGAGGGAGGTCCACAATGAGCAGTTCTTC
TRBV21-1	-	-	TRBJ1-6	CASSKAPFFTSRYPNSPLHF	TGTGCCAGCAGCAAAGCGCCCTTCTTTACGAGTCGTTACCCGAATTCACCCCTCCACTTT
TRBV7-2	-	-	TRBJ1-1	CASSAVGLNTEAFF	TGTGCCAGCAGTGCAGTTGGCCTGAACACTGAAGCTTTCTTT
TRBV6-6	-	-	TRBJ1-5	CASSYSSSIGSQPQHF	TGTGCCAGCAGTTACTCCAGTTCAATAGGGAGTCAGCCCCAGCATTTT
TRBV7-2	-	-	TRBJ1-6	CASSLDINSPLHF	TGTGCCAGCAGCTTAGACATTAATTCACCCCTCCACTTT
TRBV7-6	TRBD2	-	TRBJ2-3	CASSLRAGSTGTDTQYF	TGTGCCAGCAGCTTGAGAGCGGGGTCAACAGGCACAGATACGCAGTATTTT
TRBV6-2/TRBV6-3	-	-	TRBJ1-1	CASSYWVGGFEAFF	TGTGCCAGCAGTTACTGGGTGGGGGGGTTCGAAGCTTTCTTT
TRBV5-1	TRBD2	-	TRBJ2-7	CASHPPGREDEQYF	TGCGCCAGCCACCCCCCGGGTCGGGAGGACGAGCAGTACTTC
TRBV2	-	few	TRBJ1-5	CASRLGQPQHF	TGTGCCAGTCGTCTAGGTCAGCCCCAGCATTTT
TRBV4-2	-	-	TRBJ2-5	CASSQDGRETQYF	TGTGCCAGCAGCCAAGATGGTAGAGAGACCCAGTACTTC
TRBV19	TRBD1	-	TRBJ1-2	CASSIGGQTDYGYTF	TGTGCCAGTAGTATAGGGGGACAGACGGACTATGGCTACACCTTC
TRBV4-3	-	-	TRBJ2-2	CASSQDSGDTGELFF	TGCGCCAGCAGCCAAGATTCAGGGGACACCGGGGAGCTGTTTTTT
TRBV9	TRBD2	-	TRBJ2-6	CASRGVAGYSGANVLTF	TGTGCCAGCCGTGGAGTAGCGGGGTACTCTGGGGCCAACGTCCTGACTTTC
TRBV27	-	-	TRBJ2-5	CASSSSSAGQETQYF	TGTGCCAGCAGTTCCAGTTCGGCAGGGCAAGAGACCCAGTACTTC
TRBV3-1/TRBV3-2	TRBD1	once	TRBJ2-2	CASSQTIQGLTGELFF	TGTGCCAGCAGCCAAACTATACAGGGGTTGACCGGGGAGCTGTTTTTT
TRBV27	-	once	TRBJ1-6	CASSRKGYSVEISSYNSPLHF	TGTGCCAGCAGTCGGAAAGGTTATAGCGTCGAAATTAGCTCCTATAATTCACCCCTCCACTTT
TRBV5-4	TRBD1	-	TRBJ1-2	CASSMGDRDRVMGYTF	TGTGCCAGCAGCATGGGGGACCGGGACAGGGTTATGGGCTACACCTTC
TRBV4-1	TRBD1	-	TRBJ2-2	CASSQGRDRGWQLFF	TGCGCCAGCAGCCAAGGCCGGGACAGGGGTTGGCAGCTGTTTTTT
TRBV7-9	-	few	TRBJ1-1	CASSAFVGADTEAFF	TGTGCCAGCTCAGCCTTTGTGGGTGCGGACACTGAAGCTTTCTTT
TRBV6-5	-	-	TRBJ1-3	CASEQISGNTIYF	TGTGCCAGCGAACAGATCTCTGGAAACACCATATATTTT
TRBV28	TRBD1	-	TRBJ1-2	CASSLPGQGNYGYTF	TGTGCCAGCAGCCTTCCGGGACAGGGGAACTATGGCTACACCTTC
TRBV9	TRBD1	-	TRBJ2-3	CASDFRGFVGDTQYF	TGTGCCAGCGATTTCAGGGGGTTTGTTGGAGATACGCAGTATTTT
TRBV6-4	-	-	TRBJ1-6	CASSRDTNSPLHF	TGTGCCAGCAGCCGGGACACTAATTCACCCCTCCACTTT
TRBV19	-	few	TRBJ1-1	CASKEGNTEAFF	TGTGCCAGTAAAGAGGGGAACACTGAAGCTTTCTTT
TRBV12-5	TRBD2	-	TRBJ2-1	CASGLVRGSGSLYEQFF	TGTGCTAGTGGTTTGGTAAGGGGTAGCGGGAGTCTCTATGAGCAGTTCTTC
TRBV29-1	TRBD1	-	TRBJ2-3	CSVDRGTEQYF	TGCAGCGTGGACAGGGGGACGGAGCAGTATTTT
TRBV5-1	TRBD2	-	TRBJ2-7	CASSLLTSGTYEQYF	TGCGCCAGCAGCTTGTTGACTAGCGGCACCTACGAGCAGTACTTC
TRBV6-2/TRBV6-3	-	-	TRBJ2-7	CASSPVGGSYEQYF	TGTGCCAGCAGTCCCGTGGGGGGCTCCTACGAGCAGTACTTC
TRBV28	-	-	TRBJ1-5	CASSLSRQPQHF	TGTGCCAGCAGTTTATCACGGCAGCCCCAGCATTTT
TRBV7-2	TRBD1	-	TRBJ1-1	CASSFRSGVQGRTFF	TGTGCCAGCAGCTTCCGTTCGGGGGTACAGGGGAGGACTTTCTTT
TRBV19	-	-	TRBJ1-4	CASSIRRANEKLFF	TGTGCCAGTAGTATCAGGCGCGCTAATGAAAAACTGTTTTTT
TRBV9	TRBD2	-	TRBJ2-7	CASSGGREPYEQYF	TGTGCCAGCAGCGGCGGGAGGGAACCCTACGAGCAGTACTTC
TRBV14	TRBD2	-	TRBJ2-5	CASSHLTSGGAETQYF	TGTGCCAGCAGCCACCTGACTAGCGGGGGGGCAGAGACCCAGTACTTC
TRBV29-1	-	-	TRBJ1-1	CSVLVRANTEAFF	TGCAGCGTTCTAGTCAGGGCGAACACTGAAGCTTTCTTT
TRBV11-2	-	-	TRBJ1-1	CASSSTHENTEAFF	TGTGCCAGCAGCTCTACGCATGAGAACACTGAAGCTTTCTTT
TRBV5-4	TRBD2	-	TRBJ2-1	CASSPWTSGSNEQFF	TGTGCCAGCAGCCCATGGACTAGCGGGAGCAATGAGCAGTTCTTC
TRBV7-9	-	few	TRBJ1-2	CASSFPSGGPNYGYTF	TGTGCCAGCAGCTTTCCCTCGGGGGGGCCGAACTATGGCTACACCTTC
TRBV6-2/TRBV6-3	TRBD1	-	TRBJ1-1	CASSSDRGNTEAFF	TGTGCCAGCAGCAGCGACAGGGGCAACACTGAAGCTTTCTTT
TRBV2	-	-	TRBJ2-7	CASSVYEQYF	TGTGCCAGCAGTGTATACGAGCAGTACTTC